This entry lists 23 T cell receptor beta chains sequenced from one sample in a study of T cell repertoires in aging, cancer and after chemotherapy. Peripheral blood genomic DNA, not sorted cells or RNA, was the template. Rearranged V-D-J TRB sequences were amplified with a mixed TRB-A/B primer pool. Using its own MiXCR run on the multiplex PCR reads, TCRdb lists one record per CDR3 protein. The data hold around 1,300 distinct CDR3 sequences, with 24% observed a single time. The sequenced sample consisted of blood. These receptors were collected from a human donor in good health.

By sample fraction, this clonotype is large (0.1 to 1%). The chain links TRBV29-1 to TRBJ1-4, with D hard to call. Trimming took 4 bases from V and 7 from J, leaving 16 bases between them. Germline lookup yields CDR1 SQVTM and CDR2 ANQGSEA. CDR3 size: 14 residues. CDR3 in DNA: TGCAGCGTTGTCAACCCTACCTGGGGTGAAAAACTGTTTTTT. It specifies CSVVNPTWGEKLFF.

This clonotype was recorded a few times. The rearrangement uses TRBV14 and TRBJ2-7, with 10 bases that match TRBD1. J was trimmed by 10 bases and V by 5 bases; bases with no gene match: 2. The germline V gene encodes CDR1 SGHDN and CDR2 FVKESK. CDR3 length equals 11 residues. CDR3 amino acids: CASSGTGEQYV. CDR3 coding DNA: TGTGCCAGCAGCGGGACAGGGGAACAGTACGTC.

This clonotype ranks as medium-sized. The chain is built from TRBV7-9 and TRBJ1-4; TRBD1 agrees at 7 bases. V trimming: 6 bases; J trimming: 7 bases; junction bases outside the gene matches: 5. The V gene's germline CDR1 is SEHNR and CDR2 FQNEAQ (reference sequence). The CDR3 extends over 13 amino acids. In DNA form, the CDR3 reads TGTGCCAGCAGAGACAGGGCAGGTGAAAAACTGTTTTTT. This encodes CASRDRAGEKLFF.

This clonotype is large by share. The V gene is TRBV5-5, the J gene TRBJ2-3, with unresolved D. Germline lookup yields CDR1 SGHKS and CDR2 YYEKEE (reference sequence). The length of the CDR3 is 14 residues. Trimming cost V 6 bases and J 6 bases, with 17 bases left between them. The CDR3 spells CASTIWLSGDTQYF. In DNA form, the CDR3 reads TGTGCCAGCACCATCTGGCTTTCCGGGGATACGCAGTATTTT.

A remark on this clonotype: This could be a read error, since a much larger clone is one nucleotide away. The J gene is TRBJ2-7, the V gene TRBV5-5, with 8 bases identical to TRBD2. The CDR3 length is 20 residues. Unmatched junction bases numbered 27, after V lost 4 bases and J lost 6 bases. The V gene's germline CDR1 is SGHKS and CDR2 YYEKEE (reference sequence). CDR3 bases: TGTGCCAGCAGCCTTCTCGGGCAATCAGATCGCCTATCGGGAGGGCCCGAGCAGTACTTC. Amino acid sequence: CASSLLGQSDRLSGGPEQYF.

J is TRBJ2-1 and V is TRBV12-3 or TRBV12-4; D call uncertain. CDR3 length equals 14 residues. V lost 3 bases and J 5 bases, leaving 11 bases between the germline ends. The CDR3 sequence is CASSLHRTNNEQFF. For the CDR3, the DNA is TGTGCCAGCAGTTTGCATCGCACTAACAATGAGCAGTTCTTC.

This chain links TRBV7-2 with TRBJ1-2; D is unresolved. This CDR3 comprises 16 residues. Germline V CDR1 and CDR2: SGHTA, FQGNSA. V was pared by 2 bases and J by 0 bases, with 13 bases between. CDR3 sequence (DNA): TGTGCCAGCAGCTTATCTCGGTACAGCTCTAACTATGGCTACACCTTC. It yields the protein CASSLSRYSSNYGYTF.

By share of the sample, this clonotype is large (0.1 to 1%). V gene TRBV29-1 combines with J gene TRBJ2-7; 8 bases agree with TRBD1. This CDR3 comprises 16 residues. With V trimmed by 2 bases and J by 4 bases, 13 bases remained unmatched. In germline, CDR1 is SQVTM, CDR2 ANQGSEA. CDR3 in DNA: TGCAGCGTTGAATCCGCGGTGACAGGGGATCCGTACGAGCAGTACTTC. Its protein product is CSVESAVTGDPYEQYF.

A few counts support this clonotype. The chain is built from TRBV20-1 and TRBJ2-7; D is possibly TRBD1 or TRBD2 (5 bases each). V lost 7 bases to trimming and J lost 6 bases, with 25 bases between them. Germline V gene sequence: CDR1 DFQATT, CDR2 SNEGSKA (reference sequence). This CDR3 has 15 residues. In DNA form, the CDR3 reads TGCAGTGGAACCCGAAGCAGGGACCTGTTTGGCGAGCAGTACTTC. Translation: CSGTRSRDLFGEQYF.

The table lists this clonotype with a few counts. The chain joins TRBV5-1 to TRBJ1-2; D gene uncertain. The length of the CDR3 is 14 residues. The V gene lost 0 bases and the J gene lost 2 bases, with 8 bases spanning the gap. In germline, CDR1 is SGHRS, CDR2 YFSETQ. The CDR3 spells CASSLVRQNYGYTF. Written as DNA, the CDR3 is TGCGCCAGCAGCTTGGTTCGGCAGAACTATGGCTACACCTTC.

The chain uses TRBV5-1 and TRBJ1-1, with D possibly TRBD1 on 5 matching bases. The germline CDR1 and CDR2 sequences are SGHRS and YFSETQ. The CDR3 runs 13 residues. Trimming removed 8 bases from V and 5 bases from J, with 16 bases in between. CDR3 DNA: TGCGCCAGTAGAAAAGGGGAGACAACTGAAGCTTTCTTT. It encodes CASRKGETTEAFF.

By sample fraction, this clonotype is medium-sized. The rearrangement links TRBV18 to TRBJ2-7; D uncertain. The CDR3 extends over 13 amino acids. Germline lookup yields CDR1 KGHSH and CDR2 LQKENI. The V gene lost 2 bases and the J gene lost 3 bases, with 8 bases spanning the gap. As DNA, the CDR3 is TGTGCCAGCTCACCAGCAGTTTACTACGAGCAGTACTTC. This sequence encodes CASSPAVYYEQYF.

As to this clonotype: The junction shows a germline mismatch at one end, possibly a read error. The genes are TRBV11-1 and TRBJ1-1, with TRBD1 as a possible D gene (5 bases). Germline values: CDR1 SGHAT, CDR2 FQDESV (reference sequence). The CDR3 has 16 residues. CDR3 region: CASNAEGIYMNTEAFF. The DNA for the CDR3 is TGCGCCAGCAACGCGGAGGGGATCTACATGAACACTGAAGCTTTCTTT.

This sequence joins TRBV27 and TRBJ1-1; TRBD1 matches at 9 bases. The germline gives CDR1 MNHEY, CDR2 SMNVEV (reference sequence). After removal of 6 bases from V and 8 bases from J, the junction contained 7 bases not matched to a gene. The CDR3 covers 13 residues. DNA of the CDR3: TGTGCCAGCAGAACTGACAGGGGGTTCGAAGCTTTCTTT. Its protein is CASRTDRGFEAFF.

In its sample, this clonotype ranks as medium-sized (0.01 to 0.1%). The J gene is TRBJ2-7, the V gene TRBV6-1, with D tentatively TRBD2 (5 bases). Germline V lookup: CDR1 MNHNS, CDR2 SASEGT. The germline V and J ends were trimmed by 2 bases and 6 bases, with 17 bases remaining between them. This CDR3 is 15 amino acids long. The CDR3 loop is CASSESGVSNREQYF. CDR3 sequence (DNA): TGTGCCAGCAGTGAAAGCGGAGTGTCTAATCGCGAGCAGTACTTC.

This clonotype counts as medium-sized. This chain links TRBV5-6 with TRBJ1-4; TRBD1 matches 7 bases. CDR3 length equals 15 residues. Trimming removed 4 bases from V and 7 bases from J; junction bases left unmatched: 10. Germline V gives CDR1 SGHDT, CDR2 YYEEEE. The chain's CDR3 is CASSSLTGFGEKLFF. CDR3 nucleotides: TGTGCCAGCAGCAGCTTGACAGGGTTTGGTGAAAAACTGTTTTTT.

The rearrangement joins TRBV21-1 to TRBJ1-1. TRBV21-1 is designated a pseudogene. CDR3 size: 15 residues. The CDR3 DNA sequence: TGTGCCAGCAGCAAATCGGGTGGAAAGAACACTGAAGCTTTCTTT. Residues: CASSKSGGKNTEAFF.

This clonotype ranks as large. This rearrangement joins TRBV18 to TRBJ2-2, with 7 bases that match TRBD1. CDR1 and CDR2 (germline): KGHSH, LQKENI. V was pared by 6 bases and J by 0 bases, with 7 bases of the junction left unmatched. The CDR3 loop spans 16 amino acids. CDR3 sequence reads: CASSPQTGTNTGELFF. The CDR3, as DNA: TGTGCCAGCTCCCCCCAGACAGGGACGAACACCGGGGAGCTGTTTTTT.

The gene calls are TRBV6-2 or TRBV6-3 and TRBJ1-1, with D uncertain. Deletions cut 6 bases from V and 11 bases from J, with 16 bases between. The CDR3 is 12 amino acids. Germline V gives CDR1 MNHEY, CDR2 SVGEGT. The CDR3 region is CASSRSRERAFF. DNA for the CDR3: TGTGCCAGCAGCAGATCAAGGGAGAGGGCTTTCTTT.

This chain uses TRBV25-1 with TRBJ2-5; D is perhaps TRBD2 (5 bases). Deletions cut 9 bases from V and 3 bases from J, with 17 bases between. Germline CDR1 is MGHDK and CDR2 is SYGVNS. This CDR3 contains 14 residues. CDR3 sequence: CASSESVVEETQYF. CDR3 DNA: TGTGCCAGTAGCGAATCGGTAGTGGAAGAGACCCAGTACTTC. Based on the CDR3 plus reference TRBV25-1 and TRBJ2-5, the full variable domain is EADIYQTPRYLVIGTGKKITLECSQTMGHDKMYWYQQDPGMELHLIHYSYGVNSTEKGDLSSESTVSRIRTEHFPLTLESARPSHTSQYLCASSESVVEETQYFGPGTRLLVL.

The sample holds a few counts of this clonotype. This chain links TRBV20-1 with TRBJ2-6; TRBD1 might be the D (6 bases). The germline gives CDR1 DFQATT, CDR2 SNEGSKA (reference sequence). V was clipped by 5 bases and J by 1 base, with 12 bases between them. This CDR3 contains 15 residues. The CDR3 DNA reads as TGCAGTGCTGCTACAGGGCCGTCTGGGGCCAACGTCCTGACTTTC. Residues: CSAATGPSGANVLTF.

The genes are TRBV6-1 and TRBJ1-4; 9 positions match TRBD1. J gave up 12 bases and V 5 bases, and 10 bases lay outside the gene matches. Germline values: CDR1 MNHNS, CDR2 SASEGT. CDR3 length equals 14 residues. CDR3 nucleotides: TGTGCCAGCAGTACCGGGACAGGGCGAACGGAACTGTTTTTT. Its translation: CASSTGTGRTELFF.

By share of the sample, this clonotype is medium-sized. The chain employs TRBV27 and TRBJ2-1; D possibly corresponds to TRBD2 (6 bases). Looked up from germline, CDR1 is MNHEY and CDR2 is SMNVEV (reference sequence). The CDR3 sequence is 15 residues long. V was clipped by 8 bases and J by 4 bases, with 18 bases between them. The CDR3 sequence is CASVGGVGLYNEQFF. Here the CDR3 DNA reads TGTGCCAGCGTTGGTGGGGTAGGACTATACAATGAGCAGTTCTTC.